This T cell receptor beta chain stems from a study of blood T cell repertoires in COVID-19. Study at large: Sources were T cells, B-cell-depleted T cells, or PBMCs; the material itself was cDNA or gDNA.

Per the original data handling: How many nucleated cells were present was estimated from reference gene primer amplification. The assay was immunoSEQ multiplex PCR, and TCRdb's table has in-frame clones only and misses some. V, J and clone size derive from that table, while D and trimming were established from the DNA sequence. The sample records roughly 74,000 clones, approximately 86% being singletons. CDR3 length: 13 residues. V lost 5 bases, J lost 3 bases, and 1 base stayed unmatched. In germline, CDR1 is SEHNR, CDR2 FQNEAQ (reference sequence). This receptor was taken from an elderly woman with active or convalescent COVID-19. This sequence joins TRBV7-9 and TRBJ1-2, with TRBD1 matching over 9 bases. The sequenced sample consisted of peripheral blood. CDR3 coding DNA: TGTGCCAGCAGCAGGACAGGGGACTATGGCTACACCTTC. It codes for CASSRTGDYGYTF.